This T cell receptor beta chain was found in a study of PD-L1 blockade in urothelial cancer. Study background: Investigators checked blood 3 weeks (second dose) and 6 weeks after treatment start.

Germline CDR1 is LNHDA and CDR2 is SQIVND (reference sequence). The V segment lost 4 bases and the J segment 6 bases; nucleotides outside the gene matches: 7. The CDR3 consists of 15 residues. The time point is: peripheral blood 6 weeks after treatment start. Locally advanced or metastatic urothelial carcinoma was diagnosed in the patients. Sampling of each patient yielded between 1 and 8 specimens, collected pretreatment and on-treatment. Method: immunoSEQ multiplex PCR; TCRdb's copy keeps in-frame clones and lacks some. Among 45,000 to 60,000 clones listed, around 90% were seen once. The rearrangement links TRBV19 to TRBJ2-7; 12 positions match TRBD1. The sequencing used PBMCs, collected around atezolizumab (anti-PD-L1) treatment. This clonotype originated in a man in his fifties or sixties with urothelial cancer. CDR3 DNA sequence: TGTGCCAGTAGTACCACCGGGACAGGGGGCGGCGAGCAGTACTTC. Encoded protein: CASSTTGTGGGEQYF.